This TCR beta chain emerged from a study of blood T cell repertoires in COVID-19. The protocol was immunoSEQ multiplex PCR, while the TCRdb copy is restricted to in-frame clones and leaves out a portion. This sample has approximately 160,000 clones, with under 85% found just once. The source of this sequence is a man aged 55 to 70 who had recovered from COVID-19. The sample taken for sequencing was peripheral blood.

CDR3 sequence: CASSRTGEWVGELFF. DNA of the CDR3: TGCGCCAGCAGCCGCACAGGGGAGTGGGTCGGGGAGCTGTTTTTT. V gene TRBV5-1 combines with J gene TRBJ2-2; 7 bases are shared with TRBD1. CDR1 and CDR2 (germline): SGHRS, YFSETQ. Germline trimming cut 4 bases from V and 7 bases from J; bases unmatched to any gene: 10. This CDR3 region has 15 residues.